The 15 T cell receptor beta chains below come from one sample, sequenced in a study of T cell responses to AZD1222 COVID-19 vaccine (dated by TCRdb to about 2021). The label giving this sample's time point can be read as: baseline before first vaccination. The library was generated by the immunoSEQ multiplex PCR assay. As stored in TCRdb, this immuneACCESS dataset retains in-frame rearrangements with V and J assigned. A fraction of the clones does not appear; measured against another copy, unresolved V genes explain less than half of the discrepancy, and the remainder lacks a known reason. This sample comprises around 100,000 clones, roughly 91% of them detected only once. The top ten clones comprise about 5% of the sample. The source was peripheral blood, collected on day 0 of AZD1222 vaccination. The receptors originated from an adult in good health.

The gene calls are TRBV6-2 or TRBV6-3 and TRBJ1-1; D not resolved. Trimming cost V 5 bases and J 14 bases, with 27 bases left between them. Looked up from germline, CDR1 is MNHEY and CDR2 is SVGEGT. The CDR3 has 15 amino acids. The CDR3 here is CASSPLPLRVRVSFF. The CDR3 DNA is TGTGCCAGCAGTCCCCTCCCGTTGAGGGTTCGTGTTTCCTTCTTT.

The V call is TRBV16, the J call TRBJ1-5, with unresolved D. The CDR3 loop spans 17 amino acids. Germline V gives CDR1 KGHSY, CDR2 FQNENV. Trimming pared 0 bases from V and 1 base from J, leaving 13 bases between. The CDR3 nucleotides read TGTGCCAGCAGCCAATCCCCCGATTTGGTAAGCAATCAGCCCCAGCATTTT. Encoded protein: CASSQSPDLVSNQPQHF.

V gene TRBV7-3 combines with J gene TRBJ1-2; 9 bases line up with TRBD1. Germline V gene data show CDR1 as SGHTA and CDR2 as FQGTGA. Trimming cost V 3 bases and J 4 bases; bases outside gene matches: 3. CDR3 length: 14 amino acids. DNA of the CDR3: TGTGCCAGCAGCTTGACAGGGGGTCCCTATGGCTACACCTTC. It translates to CASSLTGGPYGYTF.

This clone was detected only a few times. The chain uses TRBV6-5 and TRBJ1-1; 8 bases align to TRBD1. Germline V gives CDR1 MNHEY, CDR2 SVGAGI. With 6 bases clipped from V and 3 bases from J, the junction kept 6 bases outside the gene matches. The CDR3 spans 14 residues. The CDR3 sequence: CASRVGQGHTEAFF. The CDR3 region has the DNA TGTGCCAGCAGAGTTGGACAGGGTCACACTGAAGCTTTCTTT.

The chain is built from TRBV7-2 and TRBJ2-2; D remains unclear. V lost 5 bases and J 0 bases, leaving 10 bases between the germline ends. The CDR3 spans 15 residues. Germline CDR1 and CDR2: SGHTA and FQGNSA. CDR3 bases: TGTGCCAGCAGCGAGTATCGGGCGAACACCGGGGAGCTGTTTTTT. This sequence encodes CASSEYRANTGELFF.

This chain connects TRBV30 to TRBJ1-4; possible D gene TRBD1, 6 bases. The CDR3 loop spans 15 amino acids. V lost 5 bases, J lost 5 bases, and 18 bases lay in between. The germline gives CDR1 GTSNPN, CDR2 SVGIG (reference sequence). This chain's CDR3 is CAWGGPGQLNEKLFF. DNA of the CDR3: TGTGCCTGGGGGGGACCGGGACAACTAAATGAAAAACTGTTTTTT.

The CDR3 coding sequence is TGTGCCAGCAGCGCCAATAGCAATCAGCCCCAGCATTTT. Its translation is CASSANSNQPQHF. This chain links TRBV12-3 or TRBV12-4 with TRBJ1-5; no reliable D call. Deletions cut 6 bases from V and 0 bases from J, with 6 bases between. This CDR3 spans 13 amino acids.

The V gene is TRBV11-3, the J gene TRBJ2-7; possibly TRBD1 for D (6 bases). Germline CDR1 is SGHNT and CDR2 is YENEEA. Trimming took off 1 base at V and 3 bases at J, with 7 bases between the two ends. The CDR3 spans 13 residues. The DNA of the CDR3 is TGTGCCAGCAGCTTAGCCAGGGGCTACGAGCAGTACTTC. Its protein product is CASSLARGYEQYF.

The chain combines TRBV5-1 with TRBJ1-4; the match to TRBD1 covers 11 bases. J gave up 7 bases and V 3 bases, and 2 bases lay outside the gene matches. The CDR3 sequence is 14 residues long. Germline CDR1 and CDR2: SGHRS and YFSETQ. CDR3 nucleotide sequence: TGCGCCAGCAGCTCCGGGACAGGGGGTGAAAAACTGTTTTTT. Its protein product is CASSSGTGGEKLFF.

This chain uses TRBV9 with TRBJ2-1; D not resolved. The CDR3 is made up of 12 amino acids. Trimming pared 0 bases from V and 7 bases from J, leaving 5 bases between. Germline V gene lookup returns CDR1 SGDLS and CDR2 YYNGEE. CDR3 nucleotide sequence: TGTGCCAGCAGCGTAGGTCTTAATGAGCAGTTCTTC. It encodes CASSVGLNEQFF.

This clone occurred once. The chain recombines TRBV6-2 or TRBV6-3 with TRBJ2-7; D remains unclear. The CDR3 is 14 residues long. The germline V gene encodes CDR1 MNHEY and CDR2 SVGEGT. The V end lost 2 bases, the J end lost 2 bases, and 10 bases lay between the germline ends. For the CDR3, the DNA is TGTGCCAGCAGTTACATGGGCGGAGCCTACGAGCAGTACTTC. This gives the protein CASSYMGGAYEQYF.

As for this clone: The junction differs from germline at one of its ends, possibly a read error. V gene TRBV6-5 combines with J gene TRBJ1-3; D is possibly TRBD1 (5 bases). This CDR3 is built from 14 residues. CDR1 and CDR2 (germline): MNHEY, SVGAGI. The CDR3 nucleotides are TGTGCCAGCAGTAACTCCCGGGACGGGTACACCATATATTTT. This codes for CASSNSRDGYTIYF.

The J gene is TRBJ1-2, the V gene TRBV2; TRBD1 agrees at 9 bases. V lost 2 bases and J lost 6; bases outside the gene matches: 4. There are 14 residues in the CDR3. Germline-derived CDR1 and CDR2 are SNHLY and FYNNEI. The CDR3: CASSEWGTGNGYTF. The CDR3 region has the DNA TGTGCCAGCAGTGAATGGGGGACAGGGAATGGCTACACCTTC. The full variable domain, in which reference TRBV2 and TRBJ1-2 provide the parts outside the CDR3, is EPEVTQTPSHQVTQMGQEVILRCVPISNHLYFYWYRQILGQKVEFLVSFYNNEISEKSEIFDDQFSVERPDGSNFTLKIRSTKLEDSAMYFCASSEWGTGNGYTFGSGTRLTVV.

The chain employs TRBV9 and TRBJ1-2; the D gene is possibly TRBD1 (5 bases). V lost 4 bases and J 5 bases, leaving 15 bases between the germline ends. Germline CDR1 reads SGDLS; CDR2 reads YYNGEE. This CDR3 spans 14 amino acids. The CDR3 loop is CASSTGGTGYGYTF. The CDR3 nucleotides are TGTGCCAGCAGCACCGGTGGGACCGGGTATGGCTACACCTTC.

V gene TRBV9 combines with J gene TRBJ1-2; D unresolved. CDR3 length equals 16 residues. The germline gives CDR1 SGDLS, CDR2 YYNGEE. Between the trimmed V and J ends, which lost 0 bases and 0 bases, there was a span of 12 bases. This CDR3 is CASSVVAGGANYGYTF. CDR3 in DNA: TGTGCCAGCAGCGTAGTGGCGGGAGGAGCTAACTATGGCTACACCTTC.